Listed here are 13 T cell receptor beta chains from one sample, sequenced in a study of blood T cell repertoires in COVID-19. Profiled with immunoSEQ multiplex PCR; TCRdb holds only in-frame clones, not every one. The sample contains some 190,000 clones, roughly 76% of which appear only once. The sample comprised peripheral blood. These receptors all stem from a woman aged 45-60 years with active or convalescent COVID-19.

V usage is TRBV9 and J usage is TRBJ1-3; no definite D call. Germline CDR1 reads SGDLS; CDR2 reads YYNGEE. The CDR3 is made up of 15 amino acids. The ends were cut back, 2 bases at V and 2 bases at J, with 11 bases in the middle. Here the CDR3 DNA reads TGTGCCAGCAGCGTCGACACCTATACTGGAAACACCATATATTTT. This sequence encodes CASSVDTYTGNTIYF. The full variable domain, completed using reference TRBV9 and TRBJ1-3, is DSGVTQTPKHLITATGQRVTLRCSPRSGDLSVYWYQQSLDQGLQFLIQYYNGEERAKGNILERFSAQQFPDLHSELNLSSLELGDSALYFCASSVDTYTGNTIYFGEGSWLTVV.

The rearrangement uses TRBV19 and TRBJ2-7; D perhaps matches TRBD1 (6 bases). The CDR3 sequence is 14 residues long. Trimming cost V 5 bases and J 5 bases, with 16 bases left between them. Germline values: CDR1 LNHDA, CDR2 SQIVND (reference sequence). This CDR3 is CASSSNRVVDEQYF. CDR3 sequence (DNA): TGTGCCAGTAGTTCAAACAGGGTCGTCGACGAGCAGTACTTC.

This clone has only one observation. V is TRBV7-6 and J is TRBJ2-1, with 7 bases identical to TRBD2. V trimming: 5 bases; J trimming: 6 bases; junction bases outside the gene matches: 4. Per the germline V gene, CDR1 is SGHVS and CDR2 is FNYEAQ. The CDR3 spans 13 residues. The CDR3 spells CASSDRTSNEQFF. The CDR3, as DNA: TGTGCCAGCAGCGACCGGACTAGCAATGAGCAGTTCTTC.

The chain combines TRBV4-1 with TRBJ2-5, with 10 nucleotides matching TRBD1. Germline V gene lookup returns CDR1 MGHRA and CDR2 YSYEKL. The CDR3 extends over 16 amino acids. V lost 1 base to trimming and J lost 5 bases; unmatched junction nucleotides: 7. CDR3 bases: TGCGCCAGCAGCCAAGCACGGGACAGGGGAAGGGAGACCCAGTACTTC. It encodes CASSQARDRGRETQYF.

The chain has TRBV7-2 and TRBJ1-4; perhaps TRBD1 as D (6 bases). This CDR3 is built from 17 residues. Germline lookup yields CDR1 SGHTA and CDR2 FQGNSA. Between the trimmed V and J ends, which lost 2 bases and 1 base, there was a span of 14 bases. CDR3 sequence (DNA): TGTGCCAGCAGCTTAAGCCGAGGGGGGGGAACTAATGAAAAACTGTTTTTT. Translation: CASSLSRGGGTNEKLFF.

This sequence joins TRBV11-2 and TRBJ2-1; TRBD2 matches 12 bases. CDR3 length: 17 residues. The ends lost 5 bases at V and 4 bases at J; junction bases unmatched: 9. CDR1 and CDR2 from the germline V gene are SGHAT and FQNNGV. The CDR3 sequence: CASSLRTSGKVYNEQFF. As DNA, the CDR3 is TGTGCCAGCAGCCTCCGGACTAGCGGGAAAGTATACAATGAGCAGTTCTTC.

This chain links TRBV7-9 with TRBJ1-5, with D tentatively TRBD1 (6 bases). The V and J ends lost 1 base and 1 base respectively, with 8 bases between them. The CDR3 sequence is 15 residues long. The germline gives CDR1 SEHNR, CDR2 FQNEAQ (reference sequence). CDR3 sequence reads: CASSLDTGSNQPQHF. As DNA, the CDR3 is TGTGCCAGCAGCTTAGATACAGGGAGCAATCAGCCCCAGCATTTT.

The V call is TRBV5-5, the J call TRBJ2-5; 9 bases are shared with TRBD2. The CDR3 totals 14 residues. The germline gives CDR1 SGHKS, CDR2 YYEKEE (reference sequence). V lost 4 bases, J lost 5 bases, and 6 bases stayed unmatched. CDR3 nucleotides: TGTGCCAGCAGCGGCGGGGGGGCCATGGAGACCCAGTACTTC. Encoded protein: CASSGGGAMETQYF.

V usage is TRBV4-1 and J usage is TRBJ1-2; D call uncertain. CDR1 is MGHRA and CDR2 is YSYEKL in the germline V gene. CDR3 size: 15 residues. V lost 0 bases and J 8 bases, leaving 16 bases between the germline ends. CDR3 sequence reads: CASSQEAQAVLGYTF. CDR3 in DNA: TGCGCCAGCAGCCAAGAAGCCCAGGCCGTTTTGGGCTACACCTTC.

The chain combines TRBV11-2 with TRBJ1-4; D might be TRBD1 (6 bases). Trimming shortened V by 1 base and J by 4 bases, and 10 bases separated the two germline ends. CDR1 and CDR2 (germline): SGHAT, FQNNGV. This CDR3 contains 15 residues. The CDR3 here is CASSLVQGVNEKLFF. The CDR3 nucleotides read TGTGCCAGCAGCTTAGTACAGGGCGTTAATGAAAAACTGTTTTTT.

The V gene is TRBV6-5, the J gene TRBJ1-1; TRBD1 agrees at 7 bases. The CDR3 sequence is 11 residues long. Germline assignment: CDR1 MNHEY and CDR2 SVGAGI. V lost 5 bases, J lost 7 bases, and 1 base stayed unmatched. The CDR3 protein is CASSNRGEAFF. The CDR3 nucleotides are TGTGCCAGCAGTAACAGGGGTGAAGCTTTCTTT.

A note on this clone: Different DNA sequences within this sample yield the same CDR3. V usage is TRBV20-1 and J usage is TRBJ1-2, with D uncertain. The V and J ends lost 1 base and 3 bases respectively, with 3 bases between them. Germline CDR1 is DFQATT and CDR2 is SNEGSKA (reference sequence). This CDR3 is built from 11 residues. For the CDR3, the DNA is TGCAGTGCTAGAGCGGACTATGGCTACACCTTC. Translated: CSARADYGYTF.

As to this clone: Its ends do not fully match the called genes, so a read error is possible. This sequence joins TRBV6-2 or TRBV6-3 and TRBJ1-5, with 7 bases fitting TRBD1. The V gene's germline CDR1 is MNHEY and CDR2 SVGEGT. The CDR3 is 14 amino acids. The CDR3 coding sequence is TGTGCCGGCAGTTACGACAGGGACCCTCAGCCCCAGCATTTT. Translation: CAGSYDRDPQPQHF.